Following are 7 T cell receptor beta chains from one sample sequenced in a study of T cell changes during pregnancy in multiple sclerosis. TCRdb's table, derived via immunoSEQ multiplex PCR, lists solely in-frame clones and lacks some. The data show tens of thousands of clones, around 93% seen once. The sequencing used peripheral blood, collected after pregnancy. Every receptor here comes from a female donor with multiple sclerosis, enrolled in a pregnancy study.

J is TRBJ2-5 and V is TRBV18; 8 nucleotides line up with TRBD2. Germline V gene sequence: CDR1 KGHSH, CDR2 LQKENI. With V trimmed by 6 bases and J by 4 bases, 4 bases remained unmatched. This CDR3 has 13 residues. CDR3 DNA sequence: TGTGCCAGCTCCCTTACTAGCGGAGAGACCCAGTACTTC. As protein: CASSLTSGETQYF.

The genes are TRBV28 and TRBJ2-1; D not resolved. CDR3 length equals 16 residues. Germline CDR1 is MDHEN and CDR2 is SYDVKM. V dropped 3 bases and J dropped 4 bases, with 16 bases sitting between them. CDR3 DNA sequence: TGTGCCAGCAGTTTCTCTCATCCTACGCCTTACAATGAGCAGTTCTTC. Amino acids: CASSFSHPTPYNEQFF.

The chain is built from TRBV10-3 and TRBJ2-3; tentatively, D is TRBD1 (6 bases). The germline V and J ends were trimmed by 6 bases and 6 bases, with 10 bases remaining between them. Germline CDR1 is ENHRY and CDR2 is SYGVKD. This CDR3 is 12 amino acids long. As DNA, the CDR3 is TGTGCCATCAGGGGAAGGGGGGATACGCAGTATTTT. This encodes CAIRGRGDTQYF.

V and J are TRBV29-1 and TRBJ2-7; TRBD1 might be the D (8 bases). Germline CDR1 SQVTM, CDR2 ANQGSEA. CDR3 length: 18 residues. V lost 0 bases to trimming and J lost 2 bases, with 23 bases between them. In nucleotides, the CDR3 is TGCAGCGTTGAAGAGGGAGGGACAGGCAAGGTTGGGGCCTACGAGCAGTACTTC. Encoded protein: CSVEEGGTGKVGAYEQYF.

The V and J genes are TRBV6-5 and TRBJ1-1; weak D call: TRBD1 (5 bases). Germline CDR1 is MNHEY and CDR2 is SVGAGI. The V end was cut by 5 bases, the J end by 4 bases, with 11 bases between. This CDR3 has 13 residues. Here the CDR3 DNA reads TGTGCCAGCAGTCAGGGATTGGTCACTGAAGCTTTCTTT. Encoded protein: CASSQGLVTEAFF.

J is TRBJ2-3 and V is TRBV6-4; tentatively, D is TRBD2 (6 bases). Trimming left V 2 bases short and J 0 bases short, with 12 bases between. CDR3 length equals 16 residues. The V gene's germline CDR1 is MRHNA and CDR2 SNTAGT. CDR3 in amino acids: CASSDHSGASTDTQYF. The CDR3 bases are TGTGCCAGCAGTGACCATAGCGGAGCCAGCACAGATACGCAGTATTTT.

This sequence joins TRBV7-9 and TRBJ2-3; TRBD1 might be the D (6 bases). Trimming took off 5 bases at V and 6 bases at J, with 18 bases between the two ends. The CDR3 is 15 residues long. The V gene's germline CDR1 is SEHNR and CDR2 FQNEAQ (reference sequence). The CDR3 reads CASSPRTAPDDTQYF. Here the CDR3 DNA reads TGTGCCAGCAGCCCGAGGACAGCACCAGACGATACGCAGTATTTT.